Listed below are T cell receptor beta chains from one sample, sequenced in a study of cytomegalovirus exposure and HLA in healthy donors. Clones were read by immunoSEQ multiplex PCR, and TCRdb kept only the in-frame ones, dropping some. The data contain 85,000 to 95,000 clones, approximately 74% of them singletons. The sequenced sample consisted of PBMCs. All receptors derive from a man aged 25 to 45 in good health and CMV-seropositive. The CDR3 runs from the conserved cysteine through the conserved F or W. Each record gives: CDR3 protein, CDR3 DNA, D gene, clone size, V gene, J gene. The D gene is left open where the match is weak. For some rows the clone size is stated as once, few or many, or as a class when expanded; others skip it.

CSVDQPLSDNYGYTF,TGCAGCGTTGATCAACCCTTGAGTGATAACTATGGCTACACCTTC,.,once,TRBV29-1,TRBJ1-2
CASSLSTSGQETQYF,TGTGCCAGCAGTTTATCTACTAGCGGCCAAGAGACCCAGTACTTC,TRBD2,.,TRBV28,TRBJ2-5
CASSLYRVNEQFF,TGTGCCAGCAGCTTGTACAGAGTCAATGAGCAGTTCTTC,.,few,TRBV5-6,TRBJ2-1
CASSLTPGGWSEQFF,TGTGCCAGCAGCTTGACCCCGGGGGGATGGTCGGAGCAGTTCTTC,TRBD2,few,TRBV7-3,TRBJ2-1
CASSQEGASRSYNEQFF,TGCGCCAGCAGCCAAGAGGGGGCTAGCAGAAGTTACAATGAGCAGTTCTTC,.,once,TRBV4-1,TRBJ2-1
CSANAYEQFF,TGCAGTGCTAACGCGTATGAGCAGTTCTTC,.,few,TRBV20-1,TRBJ2-1
CATGSAVGSPLHF,TGTGCCACCGGGTCAGCTGTCGGTTCACCCCTCCACTTT,.,once,TRBV6-1,TRBJ1-6
CASSLGGPSTDTQYF,TGCGCCAGCAGCTTGGGGGGGCCTAGCACAGATACGCAGTATTTT,.,.,TRBV5-1,TRBJ2-3
CASSVGQGGLYEQYF,TGTGCCAGCAGCGTCGGGCAGGGAGGACTCTACGAGCAGTACTTC,.,few,TRBV5-4,TRBJ2-7
CASSIGTGNQPQHF,TGTGCCAGCAGCATTGGGACAGGGAATCAGCCCCAGCATTTT,TRBD1,.,TRBV7-8,TRBJ1-5
CASSFSGGSYETQYF,TGCGCCAGCAGCTTTAGCGGGGGGTCCTATGAGACCCAGTACTTC,TRBD2,.,TRBV5-1,TRBJ2-5
CASSVREDTQYF,TGTGCCAGCAGCGTCCGCGAGGATACGCAGTATTTT,.,.,TRBV5-6,TRBJ2-3
CASSVQGPTGELFF,TGTGCCAGCAGCGTTCAGGGGCCCACCGGGGAGCTGTTTTTT,.,.,TRBV9,TRBJ2-2
CASSPRTGLREPQHF,TGTGCCAGCAGTCCCCGGACAGGACTGCGGGAGCCCCAGCATTTT,TRBD1,.,TRBV27,TRBJ1-5
CASSDGGVTETQYF,TGTGCCAGCAGCGACGGCGGGGTGACGGAGACCCAGTACTTC,.,.,TRBV28,TRBJ2-5
CASKRLNEKLFF,TGTGCCAGCAAGAGGCTTAATGAAAAACTGTTTTTT,.,.,TRBV6-5,TRBJ1-4
CASSSRSSTDTQYF,TGTGCCAGCAGTTCCAGGTCTAGCACAGATACGCAGTATTTT,.,.,TRBV6-6,TRBJ2-3
CASSLVGVTNEKLFF,TGCGCCAGCAGCTTGGTCGGGGTAACTAATGAAAAACTGTTTTTT,.,once,TRBV5-1,TRBJ1-4
CASVKNRWHEAFF,TGTGCCAGCGTGAAGAATCGTTGGCATGAAGCTTTCTTT,.,.,TRBV21-1,TRBJ1-1
CASSYDWGVSYNEQFF,TGTGCCAGCAGTTATGATTGGGGGGTCTCCTACAATGAGCAGTTCTTC,.,once,TRBV6-5,TRBJ2-1
CASSQRGGIGETQYF,TGTGCCAGCAGTCAGCGGGGGGGTATCGGGGAGACCCAGTACTTC,TRBD2,.,TRBV6-5,TRBJ2-5
CSSSLAGTGGTDTQYF,TGTTCCAGCAGCTTAGCCGGGACAGGGGGCACAGATACGCAGTATTTT,TRBD1,.,TRBV7-9,TRBJ2-3
CASRQQGNNQPQHF,TGTGCCAGCAGACAACAGGGGAACAATCAGCCCCAGCATTTT,TRBD1,.,TRBV7-2,TRBJ1-5
CASSRGGALGETQYF,TGTGCCAGCAGTCGCGGGGGGGCCTTGGGAGAGACCCAGTACTTC,TRBD2,.,TRBV6-5,TRBJ2-5
CASSPNWYTEAFF,TGTGCCAGCAGCCCTAATTGGTACACTGAAGCTTTCTTT,.,few,TRBV6-5,TRBJ1-1
CASSQSVGQPQHF,TGTGCCAGCAGCCAGAGCGTAGGCCAGCCCCAGCATTTT,.,.,TRBV14,TRBJ1-5
CASSQDGLAVYNEQFF,TGTGCCAGCAGCCAAGATGGGCTAGCGGTTTACAATGAGCAGTTCTTC,TRBD2,few,TRBV14,TRBJ2-1
CASSVGTGGAHYGYTF,TGTGCCAGCAGCGTAGGGACAGGGGGCGCACACTATGGCTACACCTTC,TRBD1,.,TRBV9,TRBJ1-2
CSVENSDQPPPYEQYF,TGCAGCGTTGAAAATAGCGACCAACCACCCCCCTACGAGCAGTACTTC,.,once,TRBV29-1,TRBJ2-7
CASRLPDSNEQFF,TGTGCCAGCAGACTGCCCGATTCTAATGAGCAGTTCTTC,.,few,TRBV6-6,TRBJ2-1
CASARGGGYEQYF,TGCGCCAGCGCCAGAGGAGGCGGGTACGAGCAGTACTTC,.,.,TRBV5-1,TRBJ2-7
CASSLVQGTGELFF,TGTGCCAGCAGCTTAGTACAGGGCACCGGGGAGCTGTTTTTT,.,.,TRBV7-6,TRBJ2-2
CASSSVGQALGGNEQFF,TGTGCCAGCAGTTCCGTCGGACAGGCCCTGGGGGGCAATGAGCAGTTCTTC,.,.,TRBV28,TRBJ2-1
CASSLGRNSPLHF,TGTGCCAGCAGCTTAGGGCGTAATTCACCCCTCCACTTT,.,few,TRBV7-3,TRBJ1-6